The 5 T cell receptor beta chains reported below all come from one sample, sequenced in a study of vaccination effects on CD4 cells after COVID-19. Method: immunoSEQ multiplex PCR; TCRdb's copy keeps in-frame clones and lacks some. The data contain 35,000 to 45,000 clones, about 69% of them seen just once; the ten biggest clones take up 14% to 15%. No antigens are known for them. Antigen-specific CD4+ T cells were first expanded with viral peptide pools by the ViraFEST assay and only then sequenced. It was after around 10 days of culture that CD4+ T cells were isolated. In the vaccine recipients, nucleocapsid antibodies were negative and there was no prior SARS-CoV-2 infection. Sequencing used CD4+ T cells from PBMCs cultured with HCoV-OC43 spike peptides, obtained before COVID-19 vaccination. The subset here: HCoV-OC43 spike overlapping peptide pool stimulation. These receptors were obtained from a human donor who received a COVID-19 vaccine.

The chain is built from TRBV11-2 and TRBJ2-1, with 13 nucleotides matching TRBD2. Trimming took 0 bases from V and 3 from J; bases not matched to a gene: 5. There are 18 residues in the CDR3. Germline V lookup: CDR1 SGHAT, CDR2 FQNNGV. CDR3 DNA: TGTGCCAGCAGCTTAGATAGGACTAGCGGGAGTTTCTACAATGAGCAGTTCTTC. It translates to CASSLDRTSGSFYNEQFF.

The gene calls are TRBV30 and TRBJ1-2; TRBD1 agrees at 10 bases. Germline CDR1 reads GTSNPN; CDR2 reads SVGIG (reference sequence). V lost 3 bases and J lost 4; bases outside the gene matches: 5. The CDR3 totals 14 residues. For the CDR3, the DNA is TGTGCCTGGAGAACCAGGACAGGGGGCTATGGCTACACCTTC. Amino acids: CAWRTRTGGYGYTF.

V usage is TRBV7-2 and J usage is TRBJ2-1; perhaps D is TRBD1 or TRBD2 (5 bases each). Germline CDR1 is SGHTA and CDR2 is FQGNSA. This CDR3 is built from 15 residues. Between the trimmed V and J ends, which lost 4 bases and 4 bases, there was a span of 14 bases. In DNA, the CDR3 is TGTGCCAGCAGCTCCCGGGACCTACATTACAATGAGCAGTTCTTC. It specifies CASSSRDLHYNEQFF. The variable domain in full, completed from reference TRBV7-2 and TRBJ2-1, reads GAGVSQSPSNKVTEKGKDVELRCDPISGHTALYWYRQSLGQGLEFLIYFQGNSAPDKSGLPSDRFSAERTGGSVSTLTIQRTQQEDSAVYLCASSSRDLHYNEQFFGPGTRLTVL.

The chain has TRBV2 and TRBJ1-5; TRBD1 is a possible D gene (5 bases). This CDR3 region has 14 residues. Trimming shortened V by 8 bases and J by 0 bases, and 11 bases separated the two germline ends. Germline loops: CDR1 SNHLY, CDR2 FYNNEI. CDR3 bases: TGTGCCAGCGGGTTCAGGGTTAGCAATCAGCCCCAGCATTTT. Amino acids: CASGFRVSNQPQHF.

The V gene is TRBV24-1, the J gene TRBJ2-5; 8 bases are a match to TRBD2. Trimming removed 2 bases from V and 4 bases from J; junction bases left unmatched: 5. The CDR3 runs 15 residues. CDR1 and CDR2 (germline): KGHDR, SFDVKD. Written as DNA, the CDR3 is TGTGCCACCAGTGATTCGGGAGGGCCAGGAGAGACCCAGTACTTC. Translation: CATSDSGGPGETQYF.